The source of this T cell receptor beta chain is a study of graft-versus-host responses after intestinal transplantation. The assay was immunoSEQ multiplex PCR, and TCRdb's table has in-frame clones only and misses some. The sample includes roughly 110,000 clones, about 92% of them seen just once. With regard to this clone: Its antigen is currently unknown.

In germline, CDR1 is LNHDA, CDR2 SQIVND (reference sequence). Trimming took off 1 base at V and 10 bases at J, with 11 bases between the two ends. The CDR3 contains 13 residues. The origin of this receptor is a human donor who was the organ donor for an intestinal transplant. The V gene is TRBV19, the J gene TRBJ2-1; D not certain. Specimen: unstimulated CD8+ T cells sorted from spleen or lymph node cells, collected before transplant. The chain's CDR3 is CASSIVSLGEQFF. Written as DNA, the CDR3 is TGTGCCAGTAGTATAGTGTCTCTGGGGGAGCAGTTCTTC.